The rows below give T cell receptor beta chains drawn from one sample of a study of monozygotic twins with cystic fibrosis. Data came from immunoSEQ multiplex PCR; TCRdb stores just in-frame clones and leaves some out. The repertoire holds around 20,000 clones, more than 75% seen once, with roughly 1.2% in the top ten. The sample taken for sequencing was blood. These receptors came from a woman aged 30 to 39 with cystic fibrosis. CDR3s include the opening cysteine and the closing phenylalanine or tryptophan. A D gene is named only where the DNA matches it firmly. Clone size, where shown, is once, few, many, or a class for clones that have expanded.

v_call	d_call	j_call	clone_size	cdr3_aa	cdr3_nt
TRBV2	TRBD2	TRBJ2-5	-	CASSGTSGGSGVQYF	TGTGCCAGCAGTGGAACTAGCGGGGGGAGTGGAGTCCAATACTTC
TRBV21-1	-	TRBJ2-3	once	CASSRLRSHPSTDTQYF	TGTGCCAGCAGCAGGCTCCGTTCTCATCCTAGCACAGATACGCAGTATTTT
TRBV6-5	-	TRBJ1-1	-	CASSYMGTEAFF	TGTGCCAGCAGTTACATGGGCACTGAAGCTTTCTTT
TRBV14	TRBD1	TRBJ2-2	-	CASSHAGTGNTGELFF	TGTGCCAGCAGCCACGCCGGGACAGGGAACACCGGGGAGCTGTTTTTT
TRBV29-1	TRBD1	TRBJ2-7	once	CSVEGVRTGRMAEQYF	TGCAGCGTTGAGGGGGTGCGGACAGGTAGGATGGCCGAGCAGTACTTC
TRBV7-9	-	TRBJ2-4	-	CASSLGESLGKNIQYF	TGTGCCAGCAGCTTAGGCGAGTCGTTAGGCAAAAACATTCAGTACTTC
TRBV6-1	TRBD1	TRBJ2-7	-	CASSEQGARVEQYF	TGTGCCAGCAGTGAACAGGGGGCGCGGGTCGAGCAGTACTTC
TRBV6-1	-	TRBJ1-2	-	CASTPQGILNYGYTF	TGTGCCAGCACCCCGCAGGGGATCCTTAACTATGGCTACACCTTC
TRBV27	TRBD1	TRBJ2-5	-	CASSLNGGTGRLGTQYF	TGTGCCAGCAGTTTAAATGGTGGGACAGGGAGATTAGGGACCCAGTACTTC
TRBV5-1	TRBD1	TRBJ1-1	-	CASRPMTGFEVEAFF	TGCGCCAGCAGACCTATGACAGGGTTTGAGGTTGAAGCTTTCTTT
TRBV15	-	TRBJ1-6	-	CATSRVQVNSPLHF	TGTGCCACCAGCAGAGTACAGGTCAATTCACCCCTCCACTTT
TRBV7-2	TRBD2	TRBJ2-3	-	CASSLGVTSGASTDTQYF	TGTGCCAGCAGCTTAGGGGTGACTAGCGGGGCTAGCACAGATACGCAGTATTTT
TRBV10-2	TRBD2	TRBJ2-3	-	CASRGGSRLAGGPSTDTQYF	TGCGCCAGCAGAGGAGGGTCCCGACTAGCGGGGGGCCCTAGCACAGATACGCAGTATTTT
TRBV27	TRBD1	TRBJ2-7	once	CASSPSAGGLSYEQYF	TGTGCCAGCAGTCCTTCAGCAGGGGGCCTCTCCTACGAGCAGTACTTC
TRBV11-2	TRBD2	TRBJ2-1	-	CASSFRLAGDNEQFF	TGTGCCAGCAGCTTTCGACTAGCGGGGGATAATGAGCAGTTCTTC
TRBV15	TRBD1	TRBJ1-2	once	CATSVHPHRDSLNYGYTF	TGTGCCACCAGCGTACACCCACACCGGGACAGCTTAAACTATGGCTACACCTTC
TRBV6-1	-	TRBJ2-7	-	CASETGVGGEQYF	TGTGCCAGCGAAACAGGAGTTGGCGGCGAGCAGTACTTC
TRBV5-1	-	TRBJ2-5	-	CASSLGQSRTQYF	TGCGCCAGCAGCTTGGGACAGTCAAGGACCCAGTACTTC
TRBV5-1	-	TRBJ1-6	-	CASTVRGGNSPLHF	TGCGCCAGCACGGTCAGGGGTGGTAATTCACCCCTCCACTTT
TRBV18	-	TRBJ2-7	-	CASSPRGREQYF	TGTGCCAGCTCACCTCGGGGTAGGGAGCAGTACTTC
TRBV2	-	TRBJ2-5	-	CASGGGQETQYF	TGTGCCAGCGGCGGCGGTCAAGAGACCCAGTACTTC
TRBV9	-	TRBJ2-3	-	CASSPGNTQYF	TGTGCCAGCAGCCCAGGGAATACGCAGTATTTT
TRBV4-1	TRBD1	TRBJ2-7	-	CASSQGPGQGAFEQYF	TGCGCCAGCAGCCAAGGCCCGGGACAGGGGGCTTTTGAGCAGTACTTC
TRBV10-3	TRBD2	TRBJ2-1	-	CAISESGLAGGGEQFF	TGTGCCATCAGTGAGTCCGGGCTAGCGGGGGGAGGTGAGCAGTTCTTC
TRBV15	TRBD1	TRBJ1-5	few	CATSRGTGGQPQHF	TGTGCCACCAGCAGGGGGACAGGGGGTCAGCCCCAGCATTTT
TRBV7-2	-	TRBJ2-7	-	CASSLSGLYEQYF	TGTGCCAGCAGCCTTTCGGGCCTTTACGAGCAGTACTTC
TRBV27	-	TRBJ2-1	-	CASSLRTAYNEQFF	TGTGCCAGCAGTTTGAGAACAGCCTACAATGAGCAGTTCTTC
TRBV6-6	TRBD1	TRBJ1-2	-	CASTSDRGLYGYTF	TGTGCCAGCACCTCGGACAGGGGGCTCTATGGCTACACCTTC
TRBV7-8	TRBD2	TRBJ2-3	few	CASSLSLLLGTIPADTQYF	TGTGCCAGCAGCTTATCACTCCTGCTCGGGACTATCCCCGCAGATACGCAGTATTTT
TRBV7-9	-	TRBJ1-3	-	CASSLEVGKHIYF	TGTGCCAGCAGCTTAGAAGTTGGGAAGCACATATATTTT
TRBV10-2	-	TRBJ2-7	few	CASSEWGGADEQYF	TGCGCCAGCAGTGAGTGGGGGGGGGCCGACGAGCAGTACTTC
TRBV6-5	TRBD1	TRBJ2-7	-	CASSFDRGQSYEQYF	TGTGCCAGCAGTTTTGACAGGGGTCAATCCTACGAGCAGTACTTC
TRBV7-9	-	TRBJ1-1	-	CASSFYQGNTEAFF	TGTGCCAGCAGCTTCTATCAAGGGAACACTGAAGCTTTCTTT
TRBV7-9	TRBD2	TRBJ2-1	-	CASSPQGGGSYNEQFF	TGTGCCAGCAGCCCTCAGGGCGGGGGGTCCTACAATGAGCAGTTCTTC
TRBV4-1	-	TRBJ2-7	-	CASSQDLGTGSYEQYF	TGCGCCAGCAGCCAAGATTTAGGAACAGGGTCCTACGAGCAGTACTTC
TRBV5-6	-	TRBJ1-5	-	CASSFGSFNQPQHF	TGTGCCAGCAGCTTTGGTTCGTTCAATCAGCCCCAGCATTTT
TRBV28	TRBD1	TRBJ2-2	once	CASHHDRALSNTGELFF	TGTGCCAGCCATCACGACAGGGCTCTCTCGAACACCGGGGAGCTGTTTTTT
TRBV5-1	TRBD2	TRBJ2-1	-	CASSQGTLAGGPRYNEQFF	TGCGCCAGCAGCCAAGGAACACTAGCGGGGGGGCCGCGGTACAATGAGCAGTTCTTC
TRBV6-5	-	TRBJ1-2	few	CASSKALGYGYTF	TGTGCCAGCAGTAAAGCGCTTGGGTATGGCTACACCTTC
TRBV29-1	-	TRBJ2-7	-	CSAGRGRGIFYEQYF	TGCAGCGCCGGACGGGGAAGGGGGATATTCTACGAGCAGTACTTC
TRBV5-4	-	TRBJ2-2	once	CASSPDGTTNTGELFF	TGTGCCAGCAGCCCGGACGGGACGACGAACACCGGGGAGCTGTTTTTT